Listed here are 15 T cell receptor beta chains from one sample, sequenced in a study of blood T cell repertoires in COVID-19. Some clones are missing from TCRdb's copy, which holds only in-frame ones; the method was immunoSEQ multiplex PCR. This table holds 200,000 to 250,000 clones, more than 70% found once. Material for sequencing was peripheral blood. These receptors were obtained from a woman between 55 and 75 years old with acute or convalescent COVID-19.

The chain links TRBV6-5 to TRBJ1-1; 8 bases are a match to TRBD1. Trimming at V came to 2 bases and at J to 2 bases, leaving 4 bases not matched to a gene. CDR1 is MNHEY and CDR2 is SVGAGI in the germline V gene. CDR3 length: 15 amino acids. The CDR3 region is CASSYGPGGNTEAFF. DNA for the CDR3: TGTGCCAGCAGTTACGGACCAGGGGGCAACACTGAAGCTTTCTTT.

V is TRBV3-1 (or the pseudogene TRBV3-2) and J is TRBJ1-2, with 10 nucleotides matching TRBD1. CDR3 length: 15 residues. CDR1 and CDR2 from the germline V gene are LGHDT and YNNKEL (reference sequence). V lost 4 bases, J lost 8 bases, and 10 bases stayed unmatched. This CDR3 is CASSLSGTGALGYTF. The CDR3 bases are TGTGCCAGCAGCCTTTCCGGGACAGGGGCCCTCGGCTACACCTTC.

V is TRBV28 and J is TRBJ2-3, with TRBD2 as a possible D gene (5 bases). V gave up 6 bases and J gave up 4 bases, with 11 bases separating them. Germline CDR1 reads MDHEN; CDR2 reads SYDVKM. The CDR3 runs to 13 residues. CDR3: CASSPGLPDTQYF. The CDR3 nucleotides are TGTGCCAGCAGCCCCGGACTCCCAGATACGCAGTATTTT.

In this sample, this clone turned up a few times. The V gene is TRBV28, the J gene TRBJ1-3; D is uncertain. Trimming shortened V by 3 bases and J by 0 bases, and 15 bases separated the two germline ends. CDR1 is MDHEN, CDR2 SYDVKM, per germline. The CDR3 extends over 17 amino acids. Written as DNA, the CDR3 is TGTGCCAGCAGTTTTGGCGGGGTGGGTATCTCTGGAAACACCATATATTTT. It yields the protein CASSFGGVGISGNTIYF.

V is TRBV7-8 and J is TRBJ1-5; 8 nucleotides line up with TRBD1. This CDR3 region has 16 residues. With 2 bases clipped from V and 4 bases from J, the junction kept 7 bases outside the gene matches. Germline CDR1 reads SGHVS; CDR2 reads FQNEAQ. CDR3 protein: CASSLNLGQANQPQHF. The CDR3 region has the DNA TGTGCCAGCAGCTTAAACCTGGGACAGGCAAATCAGCCCCAGCATTTT.

This rearrangement joins TRBV10-3 to TRBJ1-6; 8 positions agree with TRBD1. V lost 6 bases to trimming and J lost 7 bases; unmatched junction nucleotides: 5. CDR1 and CDR2 (germline): ENHRY, SYGVKD. This CDR3 is 14 amino acids long. CDR3 nucleotide sequence: TGTGCCATCAGGGCAGGGGGCGCGAATTCACCCCTCCACTTT. As protein: CAIRAGGANSPLHF.

V usage is TRBV7-2 and J usage is TRBJ1-5; TRBD1 agrees at 10 bases. The CDR3 has 16 amino acids. V shed 5 bases, J shed 0 bases, and the junction held 4 bases outside the gene matches. Germline lookup yields CDR1 SGHTA and CDR2 FQGNSA. CDR3 sequence (DNA): TGTGCCAGCAGCCCTCGGGACAGGGGTAGCAATCAGCCCCAGCATTTT. It is translated as CASSPRDRGSNQPQHF.

The chain couples TRBV7-9 to TRBJ1-1, with D tentatively TRBD1 (6 bases). Deletions cut 4 bases from V and 4 bases from J, with 10 bases between. Germline V gene data show CDR1 as SEHNR and CDR2 as FQNEAQ (reference sequence). CDR3 size: 13 residues. CDR3 bases: TGTGCCAGCAGCTCTCGACAGGCCACTGAAGCTTTCTTT. This codes for CASSSRQATEAFF.

This clone was counted between two and nine times. The genes are TRBV3-1 (or the pseudogene TRBV3-2) and TRBJ2-7; 8 bases match TRBD2. Germline V gives CDR1 LGHDT, CDR2 YNNKEL (reference sequence). Trimming at V came to 7 bases and at J to 2 bases, leaving 7 bases not matched to a gene. The CDR3 length is 14 residues. This CDR3 reads CASKLSGSPYEQYF. In DNA form, the CDR3 reads TGTGCCAGCAAGTTGAGCGGGAGCCCCTACGAGCAGTACTTC.

The chain employs TRBV5-1 and TRBJ1-3; the match to TRBD1 covers 7 bases. CDR1 is SGHRS and CDR2 is YFSETQ in the germline V gene. The CDR3 extends over 16 amino acids. The V gene end was trimmed by 4 bases and the J gene end by 4 bases; junction bases not matched to a gene: 11. The CDR3 is CASSPQPTGSGNTIYF. Written as DNA, the CDR3 is TGCGCCAGCAGCCCCCAGCCGACAGGGTCCGGAAACACCATATATTTT. Using reference TRBV5-1 and TRBJ1-3 for the parts outside the CDR3, the full variable domain is KAGVTQTPRYLIKTRGQQVTLSCSPISGHRSVSWYQQTPGQGLQFLFEYFSETQRNKGNFPGRFSGRQFSNSRSEMNVSTLELGDSALYLCASSPQPTGSGNTIYFGEGSWLTVV.

The chain uses TRBV28 and TRBJ2-2; possible D gene TRBD2, 7 bases. This CDR3 is 14 amino acids long. V was shortened by 6 bases and J by 5 bases, with 13 bases between the two germline ends. The germline V gene has CDR1 MDHEN and CDR2 SYDVKM. CDR3 in DNA: TGTGCCAGCAGGGGCAGGGGAGGGACCGGGGAGCTGTTTTTT. As protein: CASRGRGGTGELFF.

The chain joins TRBV6-5 to TRBJ1-6; D perhaps matches TRBD1 (6 bases). The CDR3 covers 14 residues. V lost 6 bases and J lost 8, with 14 bases in between. In germline, CDR1 is MNHEY, CDR2 SVGAGI. The DNA of the CDR3 is TGTGCCAGCAGGGCCGGGGACACCCATTCACCCCTCCACTTT. This gives the protein CASRAGDTHSPLHF.

The chain employs TRBV5-1 and TRBJ1-5, with 10 nucleotides matching TRBD1. Per germline, CDR1 SGHRS and CDR2 YFSETQ. The CDR3 loop spans 15 amino acids. J was trimmed by 1 base and V by 3 bases; bases with no gene match: 1. DNA for the CDR3: TGCGCCAGCAGCTGGACAGGGGGAAGCAATCAGCCCCAGCATTTT. Translation gives CASSWTGGSNQPQHF.

The rearrangement links TRBV29-1 to TRBJ1-2; 7 bases agree with TRBD1. Germline V gene lookup returns CDR1 SQVTM and CDR2 ANQGSEA. The CDR3 spans 13 residues. V lost 5 bases and J lost 5; bases outside the gene matches: 8. CDR3 region: CSVQGDRTYGYTF. CDR3 nucleotides: TGCAGCGTTCAGGGGGATCGGACATATGGCTACACCTTC.

This clone was observed once. This chain links TRBV18 with TRBJ1-2; D is possibly TRBD1 (5 bases). The CDR3 length is 13 residues. Germline CDR1 and CDR2: KGHSH and LQKENI. Deletions cut 5 bases from V and 4 bases from J, with 11 bases between. The CDR3 protein is CASSIPQGYGYTF. CDR3 DNA sequence: TGTGCCAGCTCAATTCCTCAGGGCTATGGCTACACCTTC.